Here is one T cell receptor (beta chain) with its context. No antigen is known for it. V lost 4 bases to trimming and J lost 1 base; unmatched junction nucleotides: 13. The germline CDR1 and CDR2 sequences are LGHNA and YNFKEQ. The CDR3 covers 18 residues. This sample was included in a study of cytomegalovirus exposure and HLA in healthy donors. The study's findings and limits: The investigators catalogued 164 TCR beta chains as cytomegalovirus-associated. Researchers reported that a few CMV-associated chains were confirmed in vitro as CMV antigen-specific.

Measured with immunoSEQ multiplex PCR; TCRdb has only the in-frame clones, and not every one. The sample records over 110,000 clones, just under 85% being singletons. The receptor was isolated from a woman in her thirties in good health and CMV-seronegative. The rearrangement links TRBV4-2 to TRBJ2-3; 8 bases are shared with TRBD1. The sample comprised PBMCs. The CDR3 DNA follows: TGTGCCAGCAGCCGACAACTCGACAGGGGTTTTGGCACAGATACGCAGTATTTT. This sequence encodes CASSRQLDRGFGTDTQYF.